Presented here are 7 T cell receptor beta chains from one specimen sequenced in a study of control samples from healthy donors and cancer patients. The repertoire was sequenced with immunoSEQ multiplex PCR; TCRdb's copy has only in-frame clones and lacks some. The data hold about 220,000 clones, with roughly 94% observed a single time. Source material: blood. Receptors originate from a man aged 45-65 years in good health.

This chain joins TRBV9 and TRBJ1-3; D perhaps matches TRBD1 (5 bases). Germline assignment: CDR1 SGDLS and CDR2 YYNGEE. This CDR3 spans 17 amino acids. Between the trimmed V and J ends, which lost 4 bases and 4 bases, there was a span of 21 bases. The CDR3 DNA reads TGTGCCAGCAGCCCTGTAGATAGAGGGGCGAGAGGAAACACCATATATTTT. This translates into CASSPVDRGARGNTIYF.

The chain recombines TRBV11-2 with TRBJ2-7; 12 bases line up with TRBD2. This CDR3 has 15 residues. The germline V gene has CDR1 SGHAT and CDR2 FQNNGV. V lost 5 bases and J lost 4; bases outside the gene matches: 6. CDR3 protein: CASSPRLAGAYEQYF. The CDR3 DNA reads TGTGCCAGCAGCCCTAGACTAGCGGGGGCATACGAGCAGTACTTC.

The gene calls are TRBV6-5 and TRBJ1-1; the D is unclear. CDR1 is MNHEY, CDR2 SVGAGI, per germline. Trimming cost V 7 bases and J 1 base, with 7 bases left between them. The CDR3 spans 12 residues. The CDR3 sequence: CASIKRNTEAFF. CDR3 in DNA: TGTGCCAGCATTAAGAGGAACACTGAAGCTTTCTTT.

V usage is TRBV28 and J usage is TRBJ1-4, with TRBD1 matching over 7 bases. The ends lost 7 bases at V and 7 bases at J; junction bases unmatched: 12. The germline V gene has CDR1 MDHEN and CDR2 SYDVKM. The CDR3 loop spans 15 amino acids. CDR3 sequence: CASNSMEGAGEKLFF. DNA for the CDR3: TGTGCCAGCAACTCAATGGAGGGGGCAGGTGAAAAACTGTTTTTT.

CDR3 nucleotides: TGTGCCAGCACCGCCGTCAGGGAGAGCAATCAGCCCCAGCATTTT. Translating gives CASTAVRESNQPQHF. This chain links TRBV14 with TRBJ1-5, with a possible D match to TRBD1 (5 bases). The CDR3 loop spans 15 amino acids. V gave up 7 bases and J gave up 1 base, with 14 bases separating them. From germline, CDR1 is SGHDN and CDR2 FVKESK.

The rearrangement joins TRBV6-6 to TRBJ1-5; D is uncertain. The CDR3 runs 13 residues. V was shortened by 8 bases and J by 2 bases, with 10 bases between the two germline ends. Looked up from germline, CDR1 is MNHNY and CDR2 is SVGAGI (reference sequence). CDR3 bases: TGTGCCAGCGCCCTCGAGGGCAATCAGCCCCAGCATTTT. It specifies CASALEGNQPQHF.

The chain uses TRBV6-5 and TRBJ1-5, with D maybe TRBD1 (6 bases). Germline CDR1 MNHEY, CDR2 SVGAGI. V gave up 8 bases and J gave up 4 bases, with 15 bases separating them. This CDR3 contains 14 residues. The CDR3 DNA reads TGTGCCAGCGCTATAGTCAGGGGAAATCAGCCCCAGCATTTT. Translated, it gives CASAIVRGNQPQHF.